This T cell receptor (beta chain) emerged from a study of T cell repertoires in cytomegalovirus infection. For the study at large: Alongside well-studied HLA-B-restricted CMV epitopes, recently identified HLA-C-restricted CMV epitopes were also used. Indications came from public TCR beta signatures; they pointed to CMV infection and to a matching HLA type. Study-level findings and limits: Summed frequency of public TCR beta families distinguished CMV carriers with the relevant HLA.

CDR3 length: 14 residues. Trimming removed 5 bases at V and 1 base at J, with 11 bases between. Germline-derived CDR1 and CDR2 are PRHDT and FYEKMQ (reference sequence). As concerns this clonotype: The antigen is unknown.

In TCRdb, the reads were re-called with MiXCR into one record per CDR3 protein. The sample shows 650,000 to 900,000 distinct CDR3 sequences, 32% of them seen only once. This TCR was recovered from a human donor in good health (CMV status not recorded). Some clones in this sample may be carry-over from other donors' samples. The specimen comprised cultured CD8+ T cells from PBMCs, sampled from culture after CMV antigen stimulation. The V call is TRBV13, the J call TRBJ2-5; D gene uncertain. DNA of the CDR3: TGTGCCAGCAGCCCCCGACGGACCCAAGAGACCCAGTACTTC. Translating it yields CASSPRRTQETQYF.